Listed below are T cell receptor beta chains from one sample, sequenced in a study of CD8+CD57+ T cells in acquired aplastic anemia. TCRdb analysed the reads with MiXCR anew, one entry per CDR3 protein. The data contain approximately 380,000 distinct CDR3 sequences, around 68% of them singletons. The sample consisted of sorted CD4+, CD8+, or CD8+CD57+ T cells (not recorded which) from PBMCs. These receptors all stem from a human donor in good health, serving as a control. Both conserved end residues are part of each CDR3. D genes are given only for firm matches. Not every row has a clone size; where given, it reads once, few, many or a size class.

abundance	v_gene	d_gene	j_gene	CDR3nt	CDR3aa
.	TRBV2	.	TRBJ2-1	TGTGCCAGCAGCCCCCGCCCCCTAGCGAGCAATGCGCAGTTCTTC	CASSPRPLASNAQFF
.	TRBV20-1	TRBD1	TRBJ1-1	TGCAGTGTAGACAGGGGGCAAGTCACTGAAGCTTTCTTT	CSVDRGQVTEAFF
once	TRBV4-3	.	TRBJ2-5	TGCGCCAGCGGCGTGGGCGTAAACCATCAAGAGACCCAGTACTTC	CASGVGVNHQETQYF
.	TRBV7-3	.	TRBJ1-5	TGCACCAGCAGCTCCGCGGGAGGGAATCAGCCCCAGCATTTT	CTSSSAGGNQPQHF
many	TRBV5-8	TRBD1	TRBJ1-2	TGTGCCAGCAGCTTGCCGACAGGGGCGAGAAACTATGGCTACACCTTC	CASSLPTGARNYGYTF
.	TRBV6-2/TRBV6-3	TRBD1	TRBJ2-3	TGTGCCAGCAGAGCCGGGACAGGGGCTACAGATACGCAGTATTTT	CASRAGTGATDTQYF
many	TRBV7-2	TRBD2	TRBJ2-5	TGTGCCAGCAGCTTATTCCGGGGGGGCCAAGAGACCCAGTACTTC	CASSLFRGGQETQYF
.	TRBV2	.	TRBJ2-6	TGTGCCAGTGGTTTGGGGCAGGGTGGCTCCGGGGCCATCGTCCTGACTTTC	CASGLGQGGSGAIVLTF
once	TRBV2	.	TRBJ2-7	TGTGCCACCACTTTGACAAGGAACCCCTCGGATGAGCAGTACTTC	CATTLTRNPSDEQYF
.	TRBV7-2	.	TRBJ1-6	TGTGCCAGCAGCTTGGATCCAGGGGAGTATGGATACACCCACTTT	CASSLDPGEYGYTHF
.	TRBV12-3/TRBV12-4	TRBD2	TRBJ2-3	TGTGCCAGCAGTTTAGCGCTAATAGCGGGACGCACAGATACGCAGTATTTT	CASSLALIAGRTDTQYF
once	TRBV2	.	TRBJ2-2	TGTGCCAGCAGGGGCGCGAGCACCGGGGAGCTGTTCTTT	CASRGASTGELFF
.	TRBV15	.	TRBJ1-5	TGTGCCACCAGCAGGGGGAGGGTCGGGCAGCCCCAGCATTTT	CATSRGRVGQPQHF
once	TRBV7-9	.	TRBJ1-2	TGTGCCAGCAGCTTAACGGGTAGCTACGGGGCCAACTTC	CASSLTGSYGANF
.	TRBV7-4	.	TRBJ2-2	TGTGCCAGCAGCTTCCGAGGGGGAGGGGGGGAGTTGTTTTTT	CASSFRGGGGELFF
.	TRBV6-4	.	TRBJ1-5	TGTGCCAGCAAGGCCTTGAATCAGCCCCAGCATTTT	CASKALNQPQHF
many	TRBV7-6	TRBD1	TRBJ1-3	TGTGCCAGCAGCTTAGGACGGGACAGATCTGGAAACACCATATATTTT	CASSLGRDRSGNTIYF
.	TRBV29-1	.	TRBJ2-4	TGCAGCGTTGTGGCGGGTTCATCCAAAAACATTCAGTACTTC	CSVVAGSSKNIQYF
.	TRBV7-2	.	TRBJ1-5	TGTGCCAGCAGCCAGGCGATATGCCCTGGGGAGCCCCATCATTTT	CASSQAICPGEPHHF
many	TRBV19	TRBD1	TRBJ1-5	TGTGCCAGTAGTATACAGGGGGCCGGTCAGCCCCAGCATTTT	CASSIQGAGQPQHF
.	TRBV5-1	TRBD2	TRBJ2-7	TGTGCCAGCAGCGGGGACGGCGGCGGAATCTACGCGCAGTACTTC	CASSGDGGGIYAQYF
.	TRBV24-1	.	TRBJ2-5	TGTACCTCCAGTCCCGCCGGGGCAGGGGAGACCCAGTACTTC	CTSSPAGAGETQYF
many	TRBV5-1	.	TRBJ2-2	TGCGCCAGCAGCTTGAGAACAGGCAAGGACACCGGGGAGCTGTTTTTT	CASSLRTGKDTGELFF
.	TRBV7-2	TRBD1	TRBJ2-3	TGTGCCAGTAGTATGGGGACAGGGGGAGGGGAAGAGACCTATTTT	CASSMGTGGGEETYF
.	TRBV6-1	TRBD1	TRBJ2-7	TGTGCCTCAGCGGAAGCGGCAGGACAGGCCTTTCGGCAGTACTTC	CASAEAAGQAFRQYF
many	TRBV4-1	.	TRBJ1-4	TGCGCCAGCAGCCAAGACAGGTCTTTTGAGGAAAAACTGTTTTTT	CASSQDRSFEEKLFF
once	TRBV7-6	.	TRBJ1-1	TGTGCCAGCAGCCTGCAGGCCAGAGACACTGAAGCTTTCTTT	CASSLQARDTEAFF
.	TRBV7-6	TRBD2	TRBJ2-1	TGTGCCAGCTTCCGCGGGGGGCCGAGCGAGCAGTTCTTC	CASFRGGPSEQFF
once	TRBV20-1	TRBD1	TRBJ2-1	TGCAGTGCCAGCGACGGACAGGGCGGGTTGGATGAGCAGTTCTTC	CSASDGQGGLDEQFF
.	TRBV9	.	TRBJ2-5	TGTGCCAGCAGCTTAGGGGCTGGACTTCTAGAGACCCAGTACTTC	CASSLGAGLLETQYF
.	TRBV5-4	.	TRBJ2-5	TGTGCCAGCAGCCTTTCAATAGGTCAAGAGACCCAGTACTTC	CASSLSIGQETQYF